The sequence of this T cell receptor beta chain was determined in a study of naive and memory T cell subsets. Study-level points and caveats: Over 85% of naive TCR sequences appeared only once, unlike memory subsets. A few larger clonotypes appeared in naive repertoires, especially CD8, possibly memory cells re-expressing CD45RA.

Losses at the gene ends were 4 bases for V and 5 bases for J; bases not matched to a gene: 17. The CDR3 consists of 18 residues. Looked up from germline, CDR1 is LGHNA and CDR2 is YNFKEQ. Two oligonucleotides, mixed equimolar, formed the beta constant-region primer covering TRBC1 and TRBC2. Nested alpha and beta constant-region primers with the SP2 primer drove four PCR rounds on ligated cDNA. TCRdb reprocessed the UMI-ligation and nested PCR reads with MiXCR, giving one entry per CDR3 protein. Of about 100,000 distinct CDR3 sequences listed, more than 14% are singletons. A note on this clonotype: Its antigen is not identified.

Sequenced sample: naive CD8+ T cells from blood. The chain recombines TRBV4-2 with TRBJ1-2; 9 bases agree with TRBD1. This clonotype originated in a human donor in good health. This chain's CDR3 is CASSRPGQGLLPDYGYTF. The CDR3 bases are TGTGCCAGCAGCCGCCCGGGACAGGGCCTGTTACCCGATTATGGCTACACCTTC.